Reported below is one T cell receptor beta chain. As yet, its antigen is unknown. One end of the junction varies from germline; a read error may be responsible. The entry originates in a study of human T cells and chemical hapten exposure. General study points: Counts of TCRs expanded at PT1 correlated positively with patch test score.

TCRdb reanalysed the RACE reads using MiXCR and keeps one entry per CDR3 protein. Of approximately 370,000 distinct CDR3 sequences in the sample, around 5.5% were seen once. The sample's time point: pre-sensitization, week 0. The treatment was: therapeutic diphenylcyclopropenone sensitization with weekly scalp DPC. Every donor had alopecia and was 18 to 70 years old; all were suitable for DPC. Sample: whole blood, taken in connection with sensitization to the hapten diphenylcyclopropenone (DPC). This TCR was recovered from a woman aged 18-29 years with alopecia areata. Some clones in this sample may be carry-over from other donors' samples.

CDR3 DNA sequence: TGCTGTGCTAGAGATGGGTTGGTAGCGGGGGCCAGTACCACAGATACGCAGTATTTT. Translating it yields CCARDGLVAGASTTDTQYF. V is TRBV20-1 and J is TRBJ2-3; TRBD2 aligns across 9 bases. CDR3 size: 19 residues. Germline V lookup: CDR1 DFQATT, CDR2 SNEGSKA (reference sequence).